This T cell receptor (beta chain) was sequenced in a study of beta chain features in type 1 diabetes. Overall study findings and caveats: Patients with type 1 diabetes showed fewer VDJ junction insertions and more deletions.

V trimming: 2 bases; J trimming: 3 bases; junction bases outside the gene matches: 0. Germline CDR1 SGDLS, CDR2 YYNGEE. This CDR3 is built from 14 residues. As every portion of the isolated RNA was reverse transcribed, the sequencing read expressed TCRB transcripts. This table comes from immunoSEQ multiplex PCR, and its TCRdb copy is limited to in-frame clones, with some not included. This table holds around 190,000 clones, around an eighth found once. This clone has a handful of counts. Its antigen is currently unknown. Other nucleotide sequences in the sample specify the same CDR3. This chain uses TRBV9 with TRBJ2-3; 10 bases map to TRBD1. The sample taken for sequencing was central memory CD4+ T cells from blood. This clonotype was sampled from a woman aged 18-30 years in good health. The CDR3 bases are TGTGCCAGCAGCGTGGACAGGGGGACAGATACGCAGTATTTT. Amino acid sequence: CASSVDRGTDTQYF.